The 20 T cell receptor beta chains below come from one sample, sequenced in a study of neoadjuvant anti-PD-1 for oral cavity cancer. Indicated time point: after neoadjuvant nivolumab, at surgical resection. The assay was immunoSEQ multiplex PCR, and TCRdb's table has in-frame clones only and misses some. The profile shows about 14,000 clones, about 76% of them singletons. This specimen consisted of PBMCs, obtained after nivolumab (anti-PD-1) treatment. The origin of the receptors is a person between 40 and 85 years old with oral cavity squamous cell carcinoma.

The V gene is TRBV7-8, the J gene TRBJ1-5; D is undetermined. V lost 1 base and J lost 10, with 8 bases in between. Germline CDR1 is SGHVS and CDR2 is FQNEAQ. This CDR3 region has 12 residues. The CDR3 nucleotides read TGTGCCAGCAGCTTAGACCCCCCTCCCCAGCATTTT. Protein: CASSLDPPPQHF.

The sample holds one count of this clone. The chain recombines TRBV5-4 with TRBJ2-1; D gene ambiguous. The CDR3 runs to 15 residues. The V gene's germline CDR1 is SGHNT and CDR2 YYREEE (reference sequence). Trimming removed 4 bases at V and 0 bases at J, with 11 bases between. The CDR3 nucleotides read TGTGCCAGCAGCACGACACTTTCCTCCTACAATGAGCAGTTCTTC. This gives the protein CASSTTLSSYNEQFF.

V usage is TRBV29-1 and J usage is TRBJ2-3; the match to TRBD2 covers 11 bases. Unmatched junction bases numbered 9, after V lost 7 bases and J lost 6 bases. This CDR3 is 14 amino acids long. Germline-derived CDR1 and CDR2 are SQVTM and ANQGSEA. CDR3 DNA: TGCAGCGGTCTTAGCGGGAGGGTGGGTGATACGCAGTATTTT. It codes for CSGLSGRVGDTQYF.

The chain combines TRBV6-1 with TRBJ1-4; 8 bases line up with TRBD1. Germline trimming cut 6 bases from V and 8 bases from J; bases unmatched to any gene: 11. There are 15 residues in the CDR3. The germline CDR1 and CDR2 sequences are MNHNS and SASEGT. The CDR3 sequence: CASSQDREAGEKLFF. CDR3 bases: TGTGCCAGCAGCCAGGACAGGGAGGCTGGCGAAAAACTGTTTTTT.

V and J are TRBV30 and TRBJ1-3; no reliable D call. From germline, CDR1 is GTSNPN and CDR2 SVGIG (reference sequence). The CDR3 extends over 14 amino acids. The V end was cut by 4 bases, the J end by 2 bases, with 12 bases between. CDR3 bases: TGTGCCTGGAACAACGGAGTTCCTGGAAACACCATATATTTT. Its protein product is CAWNNGVPGNTIYF.

The V call is TRBV14, the J call TRBJ1-1; D not certain. The germline CDR1 and CDR2 sequences are SGHDN and FVKESK. Trimming took off 1 base at V and 0 bases at J, with 12 bases between the two ends. CDR3 size: 16 residues. The CDR3 DNA reads TGTGCCAGCAGCCAAGTATTCGGCTACCTGAACACTGAAGCTTTCTTT. Protein product: CASSQVFGYLNTEAFF.

This clone occurred a few times. The V gene is TRBV6-6, the J gene TRBJ2-5, with a possible D match to TRBD1 (5 bases). The germline V gene encodes CDR1 MNHNY and CDR2 SVGAGI (reference sequence). The CDR3 spans 15 residues. V lost 6 bases, J lost 1 base, and 15 bases lay in between. CDR3 amino acids: CASSTYWGSQETQYF. CDR3 DNA sequence: TGTGCCAGCAGCACCTACTGGGGCAGCCAAGAGACCCAGTACTTC.

This sequence joins TRBV19 and TRBJ1-1; D not certain. V lost 9 bases, J lost 1 base, and 12 bases lay in between. The germline CDR1 and CDR2 sequences are LNHDA and SQIVND (reference sequence). This CDR3 has 13 amino acids. The CDR3 reads CASAKVRNTEAFF. The CDR3 bases are TGTGCCAGCGCCAAGGTCCGGAACACTGAAGCTTTCTTT.

The J gene is TRBJ2-7, the V gene TRBV6-5; D possibly corresponds to TRBD1 (5 bases). CDR3 length: 14 amino acids. The V end lost 0 bases, the J end lost 3 bases, and 9 bases lay between the germline ends. In germline, CDR1 is MNHEY, CDR2 SVGAGI. The CDR3 bases are TGTGCCAGCAGTTACTCCTACCAGGGCTACGAGCAGTACTTC. Protein product: CASSYSYQGYEQYF.

The chain carries TRBV5-1 and TRBJ2-2; 10 positions agree with TRBD2. The germline V gene has CDR1 SGHRS and CDR2 YFSETQ. V gave up 1 base and J gave up 2 bases; unmatched junction bases: 2. The CDR3 totals 16 residues. CDR3 in DNA: TGCGCCAGCAGCTTGCTACTAGCGGGAAACACCGGGGAGCTGTTTTTT. Amino acid sequence: CASSLLLAGNTGELFF.

V usage is TRBV7-9 and J usage is TRBJ2-7; D call uncertain. CDR3 size: 15 residues. The germline V gene has CDR1 SEHNR and CDR2 FQNEAQ (reference sequence). The CDR3 nucleotides are TGTGCGATAATGTTGGGCGGCATCAACTCCTACGAGCAGTACTTC. It specifies CAIMLGGINSYEQYF.

The rearrangement links TRBV7-3 to TRBJ1-1; a possible D gene is TRBD1 (5 bases). CDR1 is SGHTA, CDR2 FQGTGA, per germline. The CDR3 is 14 residues long. The ends were cut back, 5 bases at V and 5 bases at J, with 15 bases in the middle. The CDR3: CASSPGATGTEAFF. The CDR3 coding sequence is TGTGCCAGCAGCCCCGGGGCCACGGGGACTGAAGCTTTCTTT.

The gene calls are TRBV2 and TRBJ2-1; the D gene could be TRBD1 or TRBD2 (5 bases each). V was clipped by 4 bases and J by 4 bases, with 14 bases between them. The CDR3 loop spans 15 amino acids. Germline CDR1 is SNHLY and CDR2 is FYNNEI. For the CDR3, the DNA is TGTGCCAGCAGTGGGGGGAAAGTGGGTTACAATGAGCAGTTCTTC. Its translation is CASSGGKVGYNEQFF.

The chain couples TRBV2 to TRBJ2-7; a possible D gene is TRBD1 (6 bases). The CDR3 loop spans 13 amino acids. Between the trimmed V and J ends, which lost 7 bases and 2 bases, there was a span of 12 bases. CDR1 is SNHLY, CDR2 FYNNEI, per germline. The CDR3 DNA sequence: TGTGCCAGCACAACGACAGGTCCCTACGAGCAGTACTTC. This encodes CASTTTGPYEQYF. The entire variable domain, with the rest obtained from reference TRBV2 and TRBJ2-7, is as follows: EPEVTQTPSHQVTQMGQEVILRCVPISNHLYFYWYRQILGQKVEFLVSFYNNEISEKSEIFDDQFSVERPDGSNFTLKIRSTKLEDSAMYFCASTTTGPYEQYFGPGTRLTVT.

This clone turned up a few times. The CDR3 sequence is CASRTAEAFF. DNA of the CDR3: TGTGCCAGCAGGACAGCTGAAGCTTTCTTT. The rearrangement joins TRBV6-1 to TRBJ1-1, with D possibly being TRBD1 (5 bases). This CDR3 has 10 residues. In germline, CDR1 is MNHNS, CDR2 SASEGT. Trimming stripped 6 bases from V and 6 bases from J, with 5 bases between.

CDR3 residues: CAWSADIYGYTF. In DNA, the CDR3 is TGTGCCTGGAGTGCAGACATCTATGGCTACACCTTC. This chain uses TRBV30 with TRBJ1-2; D is uncertain. Trimming removed 1 base at V and 4 bases at J, with 7 bases between. CDR3 size: 12 residues. CDR1 is GTSNPN and CDR2 is SVGIG in the germline V gene (reference sequence).

This clone has just one count. The rearrangement uses TRBV19 and TRBJ2-5, with 10 bases identical to TRBD2. There are 13 residues in the CDR3. Germline loops: CDR1 LNHDA, CDR2 SQIVND (reference sequence). The V gene end was trimmed by 7 bases and the J gene end by 5 bases; junction bases not matched to a gene: 4. The CDR3 sequence is CASTSGSRETQYF. DNA of the CDR3: TGTGCCAGTACTAGCGGGAGTCGGGAGACCCAGTACTTC. Supplemented by reference TRBV19 and TRBJ2-5, the full variable domain reads DGGITQSPKYLFRKEGQNVTLSCEQNLNHDAMYWYRQDPGQGLRLIYYSQIVNDFQKGDIAEGYSVSREKKESFPLTVTSAQKNPTAFYLCASTSGSRETQYFGPGTRLLVL.

This rearrangement joins TRBV29-1 to TRBJ2-2; the D is unclear. The CDR3 is 11 residues long. Per germline, CDR1 SQVTM and CDR2 ANQGSEA. The CDR3 loop reads CNLSNTGELFF. CDR3 in DNA: TGCAACCTGTCGAACACCGGGGAGCTGTTTTTT.

The table lists this clone with a few counts. The chain has TRBV25-1 and TRBJ2-2; D uncertain. The CDR3 is made up of 11 amino acids. Per the germline V gene, CDR1 is MGHDK and CDR2 is SYGVNS. The germline V and J ends were trimmed by 6 bases and 1 base, with 0 bases remaining between them. The CDR3 protein is CASRNTGELFF. CDR3 sequence (DNA): TGTGCCAGCAGGAACACCGGGGAGCTGTTTTTT.

The count of this clone is one. The junction and the germline gene differ at one end; a read error may be behind it. The V gene is TRBV5-8, the J gene TRBJ2-7, with 7 bases that match TRBD1. CDR3 size: 12 residues. In germline, CDR1 is SGHTS, CDR2 YDEGEE. The CDR3 protein is CASSLRGQRVRF. DNA of the CDR3: TGTGCCAGCAGCCTCCGGGGACAGAGAGTTCGCTTC.